This T cell receptor (beta chain) emerged from a study of T cell repertoires in enteric fever (dated by TCRdb to the late 2010s). For the study in its entirety: The Salmonella-specific repertoire of circulating effector CD4+ T cells was reconstructed from volunteers who had been experimentally challenged with Salmonella Typhi or Paratyphi A. In the study, T cell receptor sequencing was integrated with live fluorescence barcoding, mass cytometry and unbiased single-cell cloning. To pick out the circulating effector CD4+ T cells responding to Salmonella infection, the researchers turned to mass cytometry. T cells were stained, including ex vivo, with tetramers loaded with CdtB(105-125) peptide variants (SP110Y, ST110H).

Comment on this clonotype: There is no known antigen for this receptor. No clone much larger than this one lies a single base away; base qualities are absent.

At the junction V is shortened by 7 bases and J by 4 bases, with 11 bases in between. CDR1 SEHNR and CDR2 FQNEAQ were looked up in the germline V gene (reference sequence). The CDR3, from cysteine to phenylalanine, totals 12 residues. Solely the CDR3 DNA is kept, with 36 bases framed from the first base. A homogeneous population of IFNgamma- and MIP-1beta-producing effector cells was described as being represented by CD38+ CCR7- CD4+ T cells. General conclusions and limits of the study: The study pinpointed HlyE and CdtB as immunodominant T cell antigens specific to S. Typhi and S. Paratyphi A. Single amino acid variations in the immunodominant proteins CdtB and PhoN appeared to drive accumulation of T cells not cross-reacting between serovars. Among the expanded clonotypes were cross-reactive responses to distantly related Salmonella serovars, as well as clones that recognized antigens found only in S. Typhi or S. Paratyphi A.

Reads for this sample came from an Illumina MiSeq. TCRdb handled the public reads itself, with Q25 trimming in fastp and clone calling in MiXCR, and kept productive beta chains. Merged by CDR3 protein, the rows form single entries marked with the most common genes and DNA. In all, the sample holds over a hundred distinct CDR3 sequences, and about 29% of those were seen once. The leading ten clones occupy roughly nine tenths of the sample. Sequenced sample: CCR7- CD38+ CD4+ T cells from blood. This specimen's cell subset or site label, interpreted: effector CD4+ T cells responding to Salmonella infection (IFNgamma/MIP-1beta producing). This TCR came from a human donor with Salmonella enteric fever, either typhoid or paratyphoid (not recorded which). This sequence uses TRBV7-9 and TRBJ2-7; a weak D assignment points to TRBD2 (6 bases agree). For the CDR3, the sequence is CASTDGRYEQYF. The DNA sequence follows: TGTGCCAGCACCGACGGGAGATACGAGCAGTACTTC.